This TCR beta chain comes out of a study of T cells expressing NK-cell markers (TCRdb year 2020). For the study in its entirety: TCR beta-chain repertoires were profiled in sorted CD3+CD56+NKG2C+, CD3+CD56+NKG2C- and CD3+CD56-NKG2C+ T-cell subsets from about 8 donors. Among the eight sequenced donors, seven were HCMV-seropositive and one was HCMV-seronegative. Randomly selected healthy volunteers, three men and five women, were used as the eight sequenced donors. The libraries were sequenced on Illumina HiSeq 2000/2500, MiSeq or NextSeq, producing 2 x 150 bp reads. Points the paper makes about the study in general: Those dominant clonotypes were again the most abundant among CD3+CD56-NKG2C+ cells in a few donors, at about 28.3-65%. In several donors, the dominant CD3+CD56+NKG2C+ clonotypes were found to rank among the top 10 CD8+ clonotypes and to make up roughly 1.0-7.5% of CD8+ T cells. Whether the expanded NKG2C-expressing T cell clones were specific for HCMV antigens remained unclear.

The sample was run on an Illumina HiSeq 2000. The TCR beta cDNA libraries were made using 5'RACE template switching, a step that added both a universal primer site and unique molecular identifiers. cDNA synthesis was primed from the TCR beta constant segment and was followed by two successive PCR amplification steps. Concerning the study's data processing: MIGEC was used to demultiplex reads and group reads by UMI, and MiTCR was used to assemble and quantify clonotypes. To exclude erroneous sequences, only TCR cDNA sequences supported by at least two reads were retained. Downstream repertoire analysis used the tcR package, and clonotypes were matched across fractions by CDR3 nucleotide sequence plus V segment. VDJmatch was used to annotate antigen specificity against VDJdb, with one amino acid substitution in CDR3 allowed. After the reads were reprocessed by TCRdb, one entry was made per CDR3 protein sequence, with no DNA. The V and J calls come from TCRdb's annotation, not from the publication. The table kept for this sample lists 500,000 to 600,000 distinct CDR3 sequences. The ten biggest clones cover approximately 3.6% of the sample.

A commercial ELISA kit detecting HCMV-specific IgG in serum was used to determine HCMV serostatus. Peripheral blood mononuclear cells were isolated from blood by Ficoll density gradient centrifugation. A remark on this clonotype: No cognate antigen has been identified for it.

Input material: blood T cells: a sorted CD56 or NKG2C T cell subset, CD4+ or CD8+ T cells, or bulk PBMC T cells (not recorded which). This sequence was found in a man aged 18 to 30 in good health. Donor details come from another sample of the same person, matched by shared clones.

The CDR3 protein sequence reads: CASGINRADTQYF. Recombination connected TRBV12-5 to TRBJ2-3; TCRdb calls TRBD1, which cannot be checked without DNA. The CDR3 numbers 13 residues from cysteine through phenylalanine. No DNA is given. CDR1 LGHNT and CDR2 FRNRAP were looked up in the germline V gene.